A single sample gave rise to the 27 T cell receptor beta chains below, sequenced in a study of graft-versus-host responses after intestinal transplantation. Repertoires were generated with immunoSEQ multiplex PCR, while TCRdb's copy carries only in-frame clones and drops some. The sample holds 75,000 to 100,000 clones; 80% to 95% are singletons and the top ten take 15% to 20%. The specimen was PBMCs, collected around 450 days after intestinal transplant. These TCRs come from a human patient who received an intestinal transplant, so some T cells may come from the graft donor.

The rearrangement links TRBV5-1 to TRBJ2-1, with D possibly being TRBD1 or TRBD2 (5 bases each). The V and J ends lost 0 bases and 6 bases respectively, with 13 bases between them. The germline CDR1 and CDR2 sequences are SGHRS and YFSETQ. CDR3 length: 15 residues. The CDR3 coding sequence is TGCGCCAGCAGCTTGGCCGGGGCCCTTGCCAATGAGCAGTTCTTC. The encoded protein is CASSLAGALANEQFF.

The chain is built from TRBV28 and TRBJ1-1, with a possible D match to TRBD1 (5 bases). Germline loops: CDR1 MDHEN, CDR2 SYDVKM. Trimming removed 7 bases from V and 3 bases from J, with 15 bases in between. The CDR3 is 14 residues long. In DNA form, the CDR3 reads TGTGCCAGCACCCCGGTCGGGGCCTACACTGAAGCTTTCTTT. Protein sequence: CASTPVGAYTEAFF. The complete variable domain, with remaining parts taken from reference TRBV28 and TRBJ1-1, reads DVKVTQSSRYLVKRTGEKVFLECVQDMDHENMFWYRQDPGLGLRLIYFSYDVKMKEKGDIPEGYSVSREKKERFSLILESASTNQTSMYLCASTPVGAYTEAFFGQGTRLTVV.

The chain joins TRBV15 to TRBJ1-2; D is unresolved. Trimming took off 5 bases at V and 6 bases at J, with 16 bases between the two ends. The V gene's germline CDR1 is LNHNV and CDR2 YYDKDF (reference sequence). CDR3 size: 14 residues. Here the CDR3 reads CATSAPLKMDGYTF. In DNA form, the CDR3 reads TGTGCCACCAGCGCTCCTTTAAAAATGGATGGCTACACCTTC. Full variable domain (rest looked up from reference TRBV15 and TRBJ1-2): DAMVIQNPRYQVTQFGKPVTLSCSQTLNHNVMYWYQQKSSQAPKLLFHYYDKDFNNEADTPDNFQSRRPNTSFCFLDIRSPGLGDTAMYLCATSAPLKMDGYTFGSGTRLTVV.

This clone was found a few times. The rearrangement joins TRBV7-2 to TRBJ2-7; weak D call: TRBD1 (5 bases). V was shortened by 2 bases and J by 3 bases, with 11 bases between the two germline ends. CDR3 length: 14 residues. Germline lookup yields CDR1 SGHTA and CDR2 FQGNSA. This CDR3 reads CASSLYAGIYEQYF. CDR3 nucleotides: TGTGCCAGCAGCTTATACGCAGGGATCTACGAGCAGTACTTC.

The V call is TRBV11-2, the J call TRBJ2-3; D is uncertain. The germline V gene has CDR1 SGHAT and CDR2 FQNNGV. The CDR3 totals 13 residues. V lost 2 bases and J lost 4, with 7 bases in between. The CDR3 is CASSLIRADTQYF. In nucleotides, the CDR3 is TGTGCCAGCAGCTTAATTAGGGCAGATACGCAGTATTTT.

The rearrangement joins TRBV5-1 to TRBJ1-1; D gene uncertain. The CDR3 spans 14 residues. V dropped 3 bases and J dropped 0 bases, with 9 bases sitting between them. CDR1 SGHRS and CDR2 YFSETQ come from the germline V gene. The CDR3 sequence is CASSSQYMNTEAFF. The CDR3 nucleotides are TGCGCCAGCAGCTCCCAGTACATGAACACTGAAGCTTTCTTT. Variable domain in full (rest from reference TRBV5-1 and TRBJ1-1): KAGVTQTPRYLIKTRGQQVTLSCSPISGHRSVSWYQQTPGQGLQFLFEYFSETQRNKGNFPGRFSGRQFSNSRSEMNVSTLELGDSALYLCASSSQYMNTEAFFGQGTRLTVV.

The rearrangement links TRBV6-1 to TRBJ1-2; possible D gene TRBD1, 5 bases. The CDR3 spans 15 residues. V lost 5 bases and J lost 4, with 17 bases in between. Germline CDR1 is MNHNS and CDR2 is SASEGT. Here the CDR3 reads CASSLGPLDPYGYTF. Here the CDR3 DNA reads TGTGCCAGCAGTCTGGGACCGCTCGATCCCTATGGCTACACCTTC.

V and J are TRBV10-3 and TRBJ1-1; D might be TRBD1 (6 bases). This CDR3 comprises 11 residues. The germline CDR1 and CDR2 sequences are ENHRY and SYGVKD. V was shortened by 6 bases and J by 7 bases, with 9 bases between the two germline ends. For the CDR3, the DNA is TGTGCCATCAGGGAGGACAGTGAAGCTTTCTTT. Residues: CAIREDSEAFF.

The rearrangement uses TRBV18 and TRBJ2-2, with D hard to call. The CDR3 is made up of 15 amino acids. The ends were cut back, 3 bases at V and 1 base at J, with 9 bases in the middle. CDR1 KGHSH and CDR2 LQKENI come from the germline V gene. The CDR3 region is CASSPQVLNTGELFF. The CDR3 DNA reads TGTGCCAGCTCACCCCAGGTTCTGAACACCGGGGAGCTGTTTTTT.

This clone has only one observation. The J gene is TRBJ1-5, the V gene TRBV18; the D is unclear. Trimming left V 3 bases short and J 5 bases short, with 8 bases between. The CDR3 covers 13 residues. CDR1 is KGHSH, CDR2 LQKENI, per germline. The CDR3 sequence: CASSPGPYQPQHF. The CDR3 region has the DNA TGTGCCAGCTCACCGGGTCCTTATCAGCCCCAGCATTTT.

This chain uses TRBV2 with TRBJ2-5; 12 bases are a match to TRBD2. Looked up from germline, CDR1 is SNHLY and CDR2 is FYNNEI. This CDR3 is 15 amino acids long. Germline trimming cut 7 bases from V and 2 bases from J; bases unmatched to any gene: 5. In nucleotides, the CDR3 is TGTGCCAGCACCCTCCTAGCGGGGGGGCAAGAGACCCAGTACTTC. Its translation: CASTLLAGGQETQYF. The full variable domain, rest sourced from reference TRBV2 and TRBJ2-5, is EPEVTQTPSHQVTQMGQEVILRCVPISNHLYFYWYRQILGQKVEFLVSFYNNEISEKSEIFDDQFSVERPDGSNFTLKIRSTKLEDSAMYFCASTLLAGGQETQYFGPGTRLLVL.

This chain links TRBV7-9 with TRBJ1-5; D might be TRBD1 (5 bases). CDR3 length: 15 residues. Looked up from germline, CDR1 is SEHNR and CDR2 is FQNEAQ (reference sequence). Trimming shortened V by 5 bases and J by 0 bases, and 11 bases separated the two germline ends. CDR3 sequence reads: CASSPGRYSNQPQHF. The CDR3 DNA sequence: TGTGCCAGCAGCCCGGGACGGTATAGCAATCAGCCCCAGCATTTT.

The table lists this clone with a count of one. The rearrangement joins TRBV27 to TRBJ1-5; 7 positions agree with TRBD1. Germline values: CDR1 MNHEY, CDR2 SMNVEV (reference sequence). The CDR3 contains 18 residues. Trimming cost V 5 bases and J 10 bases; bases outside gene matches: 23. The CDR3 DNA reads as TGTGCCAGCAGTAAGACTTCCTTAAGGGGGCGTGAAATCAGCCCCCAGCATTTT. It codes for CASSKTSLRGREISPQHF.

Here the CDR3 reads CASSPPDRTAKNTEAFF. The CDR3 DNA reads as TGTGCCAGCTCACCACCTGATAGGACAGCTAAGAACACTGAAGCTTTCTTT. The chain has TRBV18 and TRBJ1-1; a weak D match, TRBD1 (6 bases). The CDR3 spans 17 residues. The germline V and J ends were trimmed by 0 bases and 1 base, with 15 bases remaining between them. Germline values: CDR1 KGHSH, CDR2 LQKENI.

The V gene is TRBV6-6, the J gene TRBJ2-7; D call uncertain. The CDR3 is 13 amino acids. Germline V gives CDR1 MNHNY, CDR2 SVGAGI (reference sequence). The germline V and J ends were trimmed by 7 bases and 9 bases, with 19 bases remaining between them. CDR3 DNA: TGTGCCAGCACCGGTTGGTCCCCCCTAGGGCAGTACTTC. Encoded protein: CASTGWSPLGQYF.

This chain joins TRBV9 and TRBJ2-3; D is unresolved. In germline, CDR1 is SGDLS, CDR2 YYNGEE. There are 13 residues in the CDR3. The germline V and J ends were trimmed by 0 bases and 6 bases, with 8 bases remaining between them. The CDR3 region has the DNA TGTGCCAGCAGCGTAGGGTTGGGGGATACGCAGTATTTT. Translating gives CASSVGLGDTQYF.

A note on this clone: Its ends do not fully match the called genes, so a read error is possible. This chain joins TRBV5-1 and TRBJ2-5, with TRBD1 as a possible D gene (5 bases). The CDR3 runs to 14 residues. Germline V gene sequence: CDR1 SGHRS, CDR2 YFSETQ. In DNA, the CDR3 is TGCGCCAGCAGCTTGGCAGACAGCCAAGGGACCCAGTACTTC. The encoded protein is CASSLADSQGTQYF.

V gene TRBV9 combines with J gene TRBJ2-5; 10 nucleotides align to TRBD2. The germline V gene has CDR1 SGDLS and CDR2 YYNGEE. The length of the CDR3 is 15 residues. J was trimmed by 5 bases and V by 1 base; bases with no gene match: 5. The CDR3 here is CASSVSGGARETQYF. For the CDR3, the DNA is TGTGCCAGCAGCGTAAGCGGGGGGGCCCGTGAGACCCAGTACTTC.

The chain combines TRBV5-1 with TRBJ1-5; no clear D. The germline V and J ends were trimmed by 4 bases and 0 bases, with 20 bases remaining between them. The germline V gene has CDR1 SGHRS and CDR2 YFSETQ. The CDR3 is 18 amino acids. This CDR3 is CASSLHPVADYSNQPQHF. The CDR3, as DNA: TGCGCCAGCAGCCTGCACCCAGTGGCGGACTATAGCAATCAGCCCCAGCATTTT.

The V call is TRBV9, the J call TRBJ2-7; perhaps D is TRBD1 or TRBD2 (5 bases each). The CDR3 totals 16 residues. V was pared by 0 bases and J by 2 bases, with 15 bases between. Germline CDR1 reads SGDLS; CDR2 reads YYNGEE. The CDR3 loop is CASSVGLPGRTYEQYF. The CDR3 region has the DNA TGTGCCAGCAGCGTAGGACTCCCGGGACGGACCTACGAGCAGTACTTC.

CDR3 nucleotides: TGTGCCAGCAGCCAGAGTGGTTTGAATGAAAAACTGTTTTTT. Its protein product is CASSQSGLNEKLFF. The chain joins TRBV7-8 to TRBJ1-4; D call uncertain. V lost 5 bases and J lost 5, with 12 bases in between. Germline loops: CDR1 SGHVS, CDR2 FQNEAQ. CDR3 length equals 14 residues.

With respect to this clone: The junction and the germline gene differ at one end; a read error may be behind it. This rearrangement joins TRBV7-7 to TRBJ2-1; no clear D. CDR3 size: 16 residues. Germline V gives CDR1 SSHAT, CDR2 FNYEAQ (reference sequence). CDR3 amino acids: CASSPGPSISYNEQFF. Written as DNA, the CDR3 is TGTGCTAGCAGCCCCGGGCCATCGATCTCCTACAATGAGCAGTTCTTC.

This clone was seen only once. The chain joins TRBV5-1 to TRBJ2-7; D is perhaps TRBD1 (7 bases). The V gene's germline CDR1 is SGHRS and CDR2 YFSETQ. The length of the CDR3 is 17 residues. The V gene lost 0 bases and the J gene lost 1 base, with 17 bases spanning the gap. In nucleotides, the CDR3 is TGCGCCAGCAGCTTGGGTAGCGCGGGACAGCGGTCCTACGAGCAGTACTTC. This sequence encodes CASSLGSAGQRSYEQYF. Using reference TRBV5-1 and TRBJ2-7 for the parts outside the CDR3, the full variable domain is KAGVTQTPRYLIKTRGQQVTLSCSPISGHRSVSWYQQTPGQGLQFLFEYFSETQRNKGNFPGRFSGRQFSNSRSEMNVSTLELGDSALYLCASSLGSAGQRSYEQYFGPGTRLTVT.

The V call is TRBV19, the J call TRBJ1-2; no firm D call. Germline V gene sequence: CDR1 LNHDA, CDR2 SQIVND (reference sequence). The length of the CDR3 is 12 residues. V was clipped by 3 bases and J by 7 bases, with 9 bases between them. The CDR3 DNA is TGTGCCAGTAGTATTACCGCCGGTGGCTACACCTTC. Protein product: CASSITAGGYTF. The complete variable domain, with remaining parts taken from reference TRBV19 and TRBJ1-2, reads DGGITQSPKYLFRKEGQNVTLSCEQNLNHDAMYWYRQDPGQGLRLIYYSQIVNDFQKGDIAEGYSVSREKKESFPLTVTSAQKNPTAFYLCASSITAGGYTFGSGTRLTVV.

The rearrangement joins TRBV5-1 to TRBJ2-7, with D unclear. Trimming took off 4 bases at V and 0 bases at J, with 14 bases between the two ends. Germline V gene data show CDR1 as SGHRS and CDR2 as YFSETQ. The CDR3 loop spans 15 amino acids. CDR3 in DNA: TGCGCCAGCAGCCCACAAAGTAGAAGCTCCTACGAGCAGTACTTC. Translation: CASSPQSRSSYEQYF.

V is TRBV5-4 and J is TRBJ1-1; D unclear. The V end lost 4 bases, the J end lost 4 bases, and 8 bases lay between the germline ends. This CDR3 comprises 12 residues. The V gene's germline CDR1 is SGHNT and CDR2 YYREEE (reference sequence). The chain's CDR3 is CASSAGPTEAFF. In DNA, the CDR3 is TGTGCCAGCAGCGCCGGTCCCACTGAAGCTTTCTTT.

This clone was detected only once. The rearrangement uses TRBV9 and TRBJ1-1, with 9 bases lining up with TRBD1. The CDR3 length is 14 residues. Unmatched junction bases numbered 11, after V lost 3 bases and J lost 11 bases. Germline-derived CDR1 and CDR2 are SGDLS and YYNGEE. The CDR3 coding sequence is TGTGCCAGCAGCGGCCCCGGGACAGGGAAGGAGGCTTTCTTT. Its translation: CASSGPGTGKEAFF.